This T cell receptor (beta chain) was identified during a study of CD8 T cells in ankylosing spondylitis. Study-wide results and limits: A TCR beta motif of about 8 highly homologous variants seemed to mark ankylosing spondylitis blood. Disease-associated clones were reportedly significantly overrepresented in matched ankylosing spondylitis synovial fluid. Past studies reported some motif variants in reactive arthritis synovial fluid and blood.

A quantitative 5'-RACE method, one with molecular barcodes, was used to make TCR beta libraries. TCRdb passed the 5' RACE reads through MiXCR, listing each CDR3 protein once. The sample has around 770,000 distinct CDR3 sequences, approximately 12% seen once. This CDR3 is 13 amino acids long. The V gene's germline CDR1 is SEHNR and CDR2 FQNEAQ (reference sequence). Between the trimmed V and J ends, which lost 5 bases and 6 bases, there was a span of 13 bases. Worth noting for this clonotype: Its target is unknown.

This receptor was obtained from a male donor with ankylosing spondylitis. The sequencing input was blood, either unsorted or a sorted T cell fraction (not recorded which). The V and J genes are TRBV7-9 and TRBJ1-1; D not resolved. This chain's CDR3 is CASSESPSPEAFF. CDR3 DNA sequence: TGTGCCAGCAGCGAAAGTCCTTCACCTGAAGCTTTCTTT.